What follows describes a single T cell receptor (beta chain). The sample is drawn from a study of cytomegalovirus exposure and HLA in healthy donors. From germline, CDR1 is LGHNA and CDR2 YSLEER. Trimming took 4 bases from V and 4 from J; bases not matched to a gene: 7. This CDR3 has 16 residues. In the PCR, 60 Vbeta and 13 Jbeta primers were used. Here immunoSEQ multiplex PCR was the method, and the copy in TCRdb shows in-frame clones only, minus some. The sample holds roughly 15,000 clones, 60% to 70% seen once. This sequence was found in a woman aged 50 to 60 in good health and CMV-seropositive. The rearrangement joins TRBV4-3 to TRBJ2-2; 9 bases line up with TRBD2. The sample taken for sequencing was PBMCs. CDR3 amino acids: CASSPGVAGATGELFF. CDR3 DNA: TGCGCCAGCAGCCCGGGGGTAGCGGGAGCCACCGGGGAGCTGTTTTTT.